This T cell receptor beta chain is drawn from a study of blood T cell repertoires in COVID-19. Study overall: There were acute and convalescent COVID-19 samples, and they came from the United States, Italy and Spain.

Residents of 24 US areas, aged roughly 18 to 89 years, made up the participants. Donors were grouped by their self-reported clinical history. Germline values: CDR1 LGHDT, CDR2 YNNKEL (reference sequence). V was cut by 8 bases and J by 5 bases, with 15 bases left in between. This CDR3 is built from 13 residues. Using immunoSEQ multiplex PCR, the repertoire was profiled, and TCRdb retains in-frame clones only, with some absent. This table has more than 250,000 clones, about 89% appearing once. The chain employs TRBV3-1 (or the pseudogene TRBV3-2) and TRBJ1-1; TRBD1 might be the D (5 bases). Sequencing input: PBMCs or T cells enriched from blood (not recorded which). The TCR originated in a woman younger than 35 who had recovered from COVID-19. CDR3 sequence (DNA): TGTGCCAGCCGCTCGGGGGGGAAGACTGAAGCTTTCTTT. It codes for CASRSGGKTEAFF.